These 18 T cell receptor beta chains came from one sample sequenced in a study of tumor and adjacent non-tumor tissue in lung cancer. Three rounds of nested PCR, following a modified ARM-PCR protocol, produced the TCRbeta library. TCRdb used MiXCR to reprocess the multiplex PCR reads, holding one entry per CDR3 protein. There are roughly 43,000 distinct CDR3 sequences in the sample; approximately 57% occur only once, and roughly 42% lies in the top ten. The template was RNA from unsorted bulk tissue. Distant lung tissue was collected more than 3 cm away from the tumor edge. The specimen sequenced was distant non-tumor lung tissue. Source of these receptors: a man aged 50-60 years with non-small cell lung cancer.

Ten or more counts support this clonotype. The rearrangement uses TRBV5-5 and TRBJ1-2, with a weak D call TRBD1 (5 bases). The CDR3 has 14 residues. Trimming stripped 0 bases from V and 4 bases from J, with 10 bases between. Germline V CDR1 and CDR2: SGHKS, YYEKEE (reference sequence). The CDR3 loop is CASSLVGDIYGYTF. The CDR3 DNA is TGTGCCAGCAGCTTGGTAGGGGATATCTATGGCTACACCTTC.

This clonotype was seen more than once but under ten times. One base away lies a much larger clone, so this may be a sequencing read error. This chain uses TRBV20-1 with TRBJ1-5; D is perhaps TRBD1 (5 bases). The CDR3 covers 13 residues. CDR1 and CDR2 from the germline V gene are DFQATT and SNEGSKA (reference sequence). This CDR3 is CSVRDQGTGAQHF. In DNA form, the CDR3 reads TGCAGTGTTAGAGATCAAGGGACCGGGGCCCAGCATTTT.

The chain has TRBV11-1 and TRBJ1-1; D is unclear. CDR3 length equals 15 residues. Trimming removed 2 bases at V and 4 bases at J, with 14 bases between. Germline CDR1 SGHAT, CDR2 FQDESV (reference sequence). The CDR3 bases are TGTGCCAGCAGCTTATGCACTGCGGGGAGCACTGAAGCTTTCTTT. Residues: CASSLCTAGSTEAFF.

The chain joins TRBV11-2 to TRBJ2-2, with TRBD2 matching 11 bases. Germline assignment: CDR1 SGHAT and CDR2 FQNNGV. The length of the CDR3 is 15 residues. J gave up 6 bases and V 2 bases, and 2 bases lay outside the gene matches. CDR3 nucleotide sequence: TGTGCCAGCAGCTTACTACTAGCGGGGGCCGGGGAGCTGTTTTTT. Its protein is CASSLLLAGAGELFF.

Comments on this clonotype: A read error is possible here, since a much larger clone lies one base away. The CDR3 bases are TGTGCCATCAGTGATTCCCGGCAGGCCAAAAACATTCAGTACTTC. This gives the protein CAISDSRQAKNIQYF. The chain recombines TRBV10-3 with TRBJ2-4; unclear D gene. The V and J ends lost 3 bases and 1 base respectively, with 10 bases between them. The CDR3 is 15 residues long. The germline V gene has CDR1 ENHRY and CDR2 SYGVKD.

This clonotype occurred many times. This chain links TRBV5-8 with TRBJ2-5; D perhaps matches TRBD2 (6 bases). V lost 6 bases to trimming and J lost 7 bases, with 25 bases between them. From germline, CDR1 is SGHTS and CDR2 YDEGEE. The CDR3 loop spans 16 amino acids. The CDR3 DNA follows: TGTGCCAGCACCACAACTTCCCGGGACTTTATGGCGACCCAGTACTTC. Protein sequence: CASTTTSRDFMATQYF.

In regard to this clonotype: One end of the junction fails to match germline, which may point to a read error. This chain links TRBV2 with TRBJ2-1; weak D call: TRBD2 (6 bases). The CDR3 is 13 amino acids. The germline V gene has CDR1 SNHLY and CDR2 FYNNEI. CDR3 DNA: TGTGCCAGCAGTGAAGGAACGGGGGATGAGCAGCTCTTC. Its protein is CASSEGTGDEQLF.

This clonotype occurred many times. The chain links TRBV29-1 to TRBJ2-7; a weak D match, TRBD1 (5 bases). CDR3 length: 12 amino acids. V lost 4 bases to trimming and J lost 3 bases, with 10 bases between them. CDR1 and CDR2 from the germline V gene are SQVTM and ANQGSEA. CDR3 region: CSVGEGVYEQYF. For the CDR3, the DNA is TGCAGCGTTGGTGAAGGGGTCTACGAGCAGTACTTC.

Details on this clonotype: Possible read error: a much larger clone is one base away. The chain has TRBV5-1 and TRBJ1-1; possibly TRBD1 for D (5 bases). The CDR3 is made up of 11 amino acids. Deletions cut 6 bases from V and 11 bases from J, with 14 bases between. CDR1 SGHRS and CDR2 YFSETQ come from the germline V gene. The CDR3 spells CASNQDSVAFF. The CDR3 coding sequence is TGCGCCAGCAACCAAGACAGTGTGGCTTTCTTT.

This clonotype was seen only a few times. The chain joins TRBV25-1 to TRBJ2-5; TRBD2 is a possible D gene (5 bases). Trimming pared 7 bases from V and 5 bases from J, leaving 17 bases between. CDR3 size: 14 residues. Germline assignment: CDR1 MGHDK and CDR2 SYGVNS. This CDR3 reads CASTPGEGGETQYF. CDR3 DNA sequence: TGTGCCAGCACCCCCGGAGAGGGTGGGGAGACCCAGTACTTC.

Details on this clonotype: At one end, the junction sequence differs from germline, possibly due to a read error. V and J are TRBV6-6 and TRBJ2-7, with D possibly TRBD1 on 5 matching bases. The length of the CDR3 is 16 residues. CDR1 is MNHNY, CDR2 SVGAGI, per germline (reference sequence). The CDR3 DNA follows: TGTGTCAGCAGTTACTCTGAACAGGAACAGTCCTACGAGCATTACTTC. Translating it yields CVSSYSEQEQSYEHYF.

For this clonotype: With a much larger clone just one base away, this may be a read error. CDR3 DNA: TGTGCCGCCAGTGACCTTCGAACACCGGGACAGGGGGTTAGAGATACGCAGTATTTT. Amino acids: CAASDLRTPGQGVRDTQYF. The chain uses TRBV24-1 and TRBJ2-3; 11 bases agree with TRBD1. This CDR3 has 19 amino acids. Germline values: CDR1 KGHDR, CDR2 SFDVKD.

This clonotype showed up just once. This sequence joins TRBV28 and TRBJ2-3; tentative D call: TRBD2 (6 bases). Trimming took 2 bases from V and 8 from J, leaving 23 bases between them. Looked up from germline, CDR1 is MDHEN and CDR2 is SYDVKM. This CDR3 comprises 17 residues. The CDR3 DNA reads TGTGCCAGCAGTTTAAGGGCTAGCGAGAGTCGGCGGGGTACGCAGTATTTT. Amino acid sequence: CASSLRASESRRGTQYF.

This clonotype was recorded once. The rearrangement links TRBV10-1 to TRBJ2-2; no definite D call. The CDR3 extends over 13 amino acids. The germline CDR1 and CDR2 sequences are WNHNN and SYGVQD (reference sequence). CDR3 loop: CTSSERDTGELFF. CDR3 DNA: TGCACGAGCAGTGAACGGGACACCGGGGAGCTGTTTTTT.

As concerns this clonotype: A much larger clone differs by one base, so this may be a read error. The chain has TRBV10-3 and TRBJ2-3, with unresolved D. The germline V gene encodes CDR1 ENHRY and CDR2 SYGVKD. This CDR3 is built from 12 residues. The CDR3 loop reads CVISDNTDTQYF. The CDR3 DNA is TGTGTCATCAGTGACAACACAGATACGCAGTATTTT.

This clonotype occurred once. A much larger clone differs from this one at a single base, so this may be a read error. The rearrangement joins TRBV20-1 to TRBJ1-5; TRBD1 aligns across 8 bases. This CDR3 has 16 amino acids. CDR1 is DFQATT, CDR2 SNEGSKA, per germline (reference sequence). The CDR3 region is CSARTPGTGSNQLQHF. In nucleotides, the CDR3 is TGCAGTGCTAGAACCCCAGGGACAGGTAGCAATCAGCTCCAGCATTTT.

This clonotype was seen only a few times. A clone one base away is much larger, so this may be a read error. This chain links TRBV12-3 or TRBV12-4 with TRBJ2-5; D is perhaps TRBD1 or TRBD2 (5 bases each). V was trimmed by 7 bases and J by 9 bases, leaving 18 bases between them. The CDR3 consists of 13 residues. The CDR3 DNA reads TGTGCCAGCACCTTCGCTGGGGGTGAGGCCCAGTACTTC. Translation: CASTFAGGEAQYF.

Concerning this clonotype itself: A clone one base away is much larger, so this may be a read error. The CDR3 spells CASSTRLAGGTGDLFF. The DNA for the CDR3 is TGTGCCAGCAGTACCCGACTAGCGGGAGGCACCGGGGATCTGTTTTTT. The chain is built from TRBV28 and TRBJ2-2, with 13 bases matching TRBD2. Germline CDR1 is MDHEN and CDR2 is SYDVKM. CDR3 size: 16 residues.